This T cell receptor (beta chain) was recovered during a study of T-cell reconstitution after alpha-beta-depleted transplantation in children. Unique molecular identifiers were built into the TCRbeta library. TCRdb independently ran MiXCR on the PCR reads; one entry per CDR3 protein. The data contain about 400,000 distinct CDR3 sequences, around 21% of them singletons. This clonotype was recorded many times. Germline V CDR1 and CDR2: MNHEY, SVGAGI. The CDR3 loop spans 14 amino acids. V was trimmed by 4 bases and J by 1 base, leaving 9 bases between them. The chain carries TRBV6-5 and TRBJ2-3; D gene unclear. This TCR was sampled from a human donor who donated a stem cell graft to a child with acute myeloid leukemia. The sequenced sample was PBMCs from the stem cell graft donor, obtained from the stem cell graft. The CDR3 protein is CASSFQEGTDTQYF. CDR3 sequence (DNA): TGTGCCAGCAGTTTTCAAGAGGGCACAGATACGCAGTATTTT.